In its sample, the clone carrying this TCR beta chain was seen many times. The target antigen is unknown. Unique molecular identifiers were incorporated when the TCRbeta library was constructed. TCRdb re-called the PCR reads through MiXCR, storing one row per CDR3 protein. This table has 200,000 to 250,000 distinct CDR3 sequences, roughly 8.2% appearing once. Germline CDR1 is SNHLY and CDR2 is FYNNEI. V lost 7 bases and J 7 bases, leaving 17 bases between the germline ends. The CDR3 contains 14 residues. This record belongs to a study of T-cell reconstitution after alpha-beta-depleted transplantation in children. Whole-study findings and limits: Once a year had passed after transplant, T-cell counts and diversity came mostly from newly produced T cells.

Material: PBMCs, mostly from graft donor cells, obtained 180 days after TCRalphabeta/CD19-depleted stem cell transplant. This TCR was recovered from a male patient between 10 and 17 years old who had a stem cell transplant for acute lymphoblastic leukemia, so the T cells may come from the graft donor. The chain is built from TRBV2 and TRBJ1-3; D is perhaps TRBD1 (5 bases). CDR3 protein: CASTSPGGGNTIYF. In nucleotides, the CDR3 is TGTGCCAGCACTTCTCCGGGCGGGGGTAACACCATATATTTT.